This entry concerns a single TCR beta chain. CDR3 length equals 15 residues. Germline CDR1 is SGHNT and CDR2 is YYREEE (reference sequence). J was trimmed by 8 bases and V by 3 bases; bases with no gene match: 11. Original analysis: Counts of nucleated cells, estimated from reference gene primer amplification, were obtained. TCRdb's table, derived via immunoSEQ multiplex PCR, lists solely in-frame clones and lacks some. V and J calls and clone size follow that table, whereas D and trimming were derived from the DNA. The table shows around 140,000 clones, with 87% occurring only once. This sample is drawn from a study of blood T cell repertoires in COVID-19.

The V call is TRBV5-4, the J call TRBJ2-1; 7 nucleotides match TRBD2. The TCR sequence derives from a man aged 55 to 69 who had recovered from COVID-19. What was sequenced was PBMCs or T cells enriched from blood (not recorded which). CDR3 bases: TGTGCCAGCAGCTCAGGACTAGGTTACCTCCATGAGCAGTTCTTC. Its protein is CASSSGLGYLHEQFF. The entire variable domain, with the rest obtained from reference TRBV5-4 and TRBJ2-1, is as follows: ETGVTQSPTHLIKTRGQQVTLRCSSQSGHNTVSWYQQALGQGPQFIFQYYREEENGRGNFPPRFSGLQFPNYSSELNVNALELDDSALYLCASSSGLGYLHEQFFGPGTRLTVL.